These 9 T cell receptor beta chains share one sample of origin, sequenced in a study of breast tumors, draining lymph nodes, adjacent tissues. Samples came from axillary lymph nodes draining the breast cancer. TCRdb re-analysed the multiplex PCR reads in MiXCR, keeping a single row per CDR3 protein. The repertoire holds about 230,000 distinct CDR3 sequences, less than 40% seen once, with 1.2% to 1.5% in the top ten. The material sequenced was axillary lymph node tissue. The source of these receptors is a female donor with breast cancer. Some clones in this sample may be carry-over from other donors' samples.

This clonotype was counted many times. The chain uses TRBV19 and TRBJ2-2, with D possibly matching TRBD2 (6 bases). Germline V gene lookup returns CDR1 LNHDA and CDR2 SQIVND (reference sequence). There are 15 residues in the CDR3. Trimming pared 8 bases from V and 1 base from J, leaving 14 bases between. The CDR3 region has the DNA TGTGCCAGTCGTCGGGGGAACCTGAACACCGGGGAGCTGTTTTTT. Translated, it gives CASRRGNLNTGELFF.

This clonotype was observed many times. The chain links TRBV20-1 to TRBJ1-4, with D possibly TRBD1 on 5 matching bases. Germline V gives CDR1 DFQATT, CDR2 SNEGSKA (reference sequence). Trimming shortened V by 6 bases and J by 0 bases, and 11 bases separated the two germline ends. The CDR3 runs 14 residues. The CDR3 DNA is TGCAGTGCCGTACAGGACACAACTAATGAAAAACTGTTTTTT. It yields the protein CSAVQDTTNEKLFF.

This sequence joins TRBV2 and TRBJ1-5; 11 nucleotides align to TRBD1. The V and J ends lost 6 bases and 11 bases, in that order; junction bases with no gene match: 12. The CDR3 totals 15 residues. The germline V gene encodes CDR1 SNHLY and CDR2 FYNNEI. The CDR3 region is CASRADRGRGETQHF. The CDR3 DNA sequence: TGTGCCAGCAGAGCGGACAGGGGGCGCGGAGAGACCCAGCATTTT.

This clonotype was picked up many times. The chain has TRBV9 and TRBJ2-1; D may be TRBD2 (5 bases). The CDR3 runs 17 residues. Trimming left V 3 bases short and J 3 bases short, with 19 bases between. The germline gives CDR1 SGDLS, CDR2 YYNGEE. CDR3 amino acids: CASSGVATLALYNEQFF. The CDR3 DNA follows: TGTGCCAGCAGCGGAGTAGCGACCTTAGCCCTCTACAATGAGCAGTTCTTC.

At least ten counts were recorded for this clonotype. This rearrangement joins TRBV30 to TRBJ2-7; 9 nucleotides match TRBD1. Looked up from germline, CDR1 is GTSNPN and CDR2 is SVGIG (reference sequence). This CDR3 has 16 residues. The trim removed 2 bases at V and 3 bases at J, leaving 11 bases unmatched. CDR3 sequence reads: CAWSTGGASRFYEQYF. Here the CDR3 DNA reads TGTGCCTGGAGTACAGGGGGCGCATCTCGATTCTACGAGCAGTACTTC.

This clonotype was detected ten times or more. This chain joins TRBV10-3 and TRBJ1-5, with 9 bases that match TRBD1. V shed 7 bases and J 7 bases; nucleotides not matched to a gene: 8. The CDR3 is made up of 14 amino acids. The germline CDR1 and CDR2 sequences are ENHRY and SYGVKD. In nucleotides, the CDR3 is TGTGCCATCAACCCGACAGGGGGTGGGCAGCCCCAGCATTTT. It codes for CAINPTGGGQPQHF.

The chain recombines TRBV11-2 with TRBJ2-2, with 14 bases fitting TRBD2. The CDR3 loop spans 19 amino acids. Losses at the gene ends were 5 bases for V and 3 bases for J; bases not matched to a gene: 11. CDR1 is SGHAT, CDR2 FQNNGV, per germline. As DNA, the CDR3 is TGTGCCAGCAGCCCAGGGAGACTAGCGGGAGGGTGCGACACCGGGGAGCTGTTTTTT. It specifies CASSPGRLAGGCDTGELFF.

To note about this clonotype: A much larger clone sits a single nucleotide away, making a read error possible. The chain uses TRBV7-3 and TRBJ2-2; 14 bases are a match to TRBD2. The CDR3 is 19 amino acids. Germline assignment: CDR1 SGHTA and CDR2 FQGTGA. The V gene end was trimmed by 5 bases and the J gene end by 6 bases; junction bases not matched to a gene: 14. CDR3 sequence: CASSPEGLAGERNPGELFF. The CDR3 region has the DNA TGTGCCAGCAGCCCAGAGGGACTAGCGGGAGAAAGAAACCCCGGGGAGCTGTTTTTT.

The rearrangement joins TRBV20-1 to TRBJ1-3; 7 bases map to TRBD1. In germline, CDR1 is DFQATT, CDR2 SNEGSKA (reference sequence). The J segment lost 7 bases and the V segment lost 4 bases, leaving 1 base of the junction unmatched. The CDR3 is made up of 11 amino acids. Written as DNA, the CDR3 is TGCAGTGCTACGACAGGGAACACCATATATTTT. Translated: CSATTGNTIYF.